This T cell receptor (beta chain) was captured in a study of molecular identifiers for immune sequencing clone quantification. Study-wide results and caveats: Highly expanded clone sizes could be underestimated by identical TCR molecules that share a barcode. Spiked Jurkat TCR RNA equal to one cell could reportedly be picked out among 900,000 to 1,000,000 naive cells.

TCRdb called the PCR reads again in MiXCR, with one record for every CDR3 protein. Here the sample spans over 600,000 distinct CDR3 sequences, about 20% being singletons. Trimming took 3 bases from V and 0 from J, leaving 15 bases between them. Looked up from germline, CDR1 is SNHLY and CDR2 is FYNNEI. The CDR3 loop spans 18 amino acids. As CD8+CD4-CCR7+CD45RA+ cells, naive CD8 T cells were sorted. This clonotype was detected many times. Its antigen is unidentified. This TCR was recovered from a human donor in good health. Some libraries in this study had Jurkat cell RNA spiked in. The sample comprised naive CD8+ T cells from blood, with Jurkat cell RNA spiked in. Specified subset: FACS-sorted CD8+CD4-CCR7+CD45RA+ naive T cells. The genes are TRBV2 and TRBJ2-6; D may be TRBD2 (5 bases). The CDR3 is CASSELKPGSSGANVLTF. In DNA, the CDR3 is TGTGCCAGCAGTGAGCTTAAACCTGGGAGCTCTGGGGCCAACGTCCTGACTTTC.